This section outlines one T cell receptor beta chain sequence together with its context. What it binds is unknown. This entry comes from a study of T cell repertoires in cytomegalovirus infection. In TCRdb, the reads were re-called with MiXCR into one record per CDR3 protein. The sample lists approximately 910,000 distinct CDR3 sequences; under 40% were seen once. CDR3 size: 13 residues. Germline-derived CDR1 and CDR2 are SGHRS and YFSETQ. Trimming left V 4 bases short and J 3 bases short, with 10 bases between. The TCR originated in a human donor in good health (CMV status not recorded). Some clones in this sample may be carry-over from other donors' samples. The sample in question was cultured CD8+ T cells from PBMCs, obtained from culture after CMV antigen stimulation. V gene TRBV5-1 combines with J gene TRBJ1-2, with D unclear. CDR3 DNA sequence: TGCGCCAGCAGCGTCGGTCCGGACTATGGCTACACCTTC. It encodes CASSVGPDYGYTF.